A selection of T cell receptor beta chains follows, all from one sample in a study of blood T cells in healthy people across ages. From the 5' RACE reads, TCRdb called clonotypes with MiXCR, one entry per CDR3 protein. The table lists hundreds of thousands of distinct CDR3 sequences, roughly three fifths of them singletons. Sequencing was performed on blood. Every receptor here comes from a man aged 55-75 years in good health. Both conserved end residues are part of each CDR3. D genes are given only for firm matches. For some rows the clone size is stated as once, few or many, or as a class when expanded; others skip it.

clone_size: -
v_call: TRBV5-1
j_call: TRBJ1-1
d_call: TRBD1
cdr3_nt: TGCGCCAGCAGCTTGGCCCCGACAGGGCAGAACACTGAAGCTTTCTTT
cdr3_aa: CASSLAPTGQNTEAFF

clone_size: -
v_call: TRBV15
j_call: TRBJ2-7
d_call: -
cdr3_nt: TGTGCCACCAGCAGAGTTCCCAACGCCTACGAGCAGTACTTC
cdr3_aa: CATSRVPNAYEQYF

clone_size: many
v_call: TRBV20-1
j_call: TRBJ2-5
d_call: TRBD1
cdr3_nt: TGCAGTGCGCCGGACAGGGGGCAAGAGACCCAGTACTTC
cdr3_aa: CSAPDRGQETQYF

clone_size: -
v_call: TRBV6-1
j_call: TRBJ2-1
d_call: -
cdr3_nt: TGTGCCACCAAGCGGCTAGGCTACAATGAGCAGTTCTTC
cdr3_aa: CATKRLGYNEQFF

clone_size: -
v_call: TRBV5-1
j_call: TRBJ2-1
d_call: -
cdr3_nt: TGCGCCAGCAGCGACACAGGGACTGAGCAGTTCTTC
cdr3_aa: CASSDTGTEQFF

clone_size: -
v_call: TRBV6-1
j_call: TRBJ2-7
d_call: -
cdr3_nt: TGTGGCGCCAGGGCAGGGCTACTTTACTACGAGCAGTACTTC
cdr3_aa: CGARAGLLYYEQYF

clone_size: -
v_call: TRBV12-3/TRBV12-4
j_call: TRBJ2-3
d_call: -
cdr3_nt: TGTGCCAGCAGCTCAGGGGCAGATACGCAGTATTTT
cdr3_aa: CASSSGADTQYF

clone_size: -
v_call: TRBV3-1
j_call: TRBJ2-3
d_call: -
cdr3_nt: TGTGCCAGCAGCCCTTCAAACCCCCCAGATACGCAGTATTTT
cdr3_aa: CASSPSNPPDTQYF

clone_size: once
v_call: TRBV27
j_call: TRBJ2-4
d_call: -
cdr3_nt: TGTGCCAGCAGACCGGACACTGGGAACATTCAGTACTTC
cdr3_aa: CASRPDTGNIQYF

clone_size: -
v_call: TRBV7-2
j_call: TRBJ2-1
d_call: -
cdr3_nt: TGTGCCAGCAGCTCGCGAGGACTGGCGGGGAACTACAATGAGCAGTTCTTC
cdr3_aa: CASSSRGLAGNYNEQFF

clone_size: -
v_call: TRBV12-3/TRBV12-4
j_call: TRBJ2-3
d_call: TRBD1
cdr3_nt: TGTGCCAGCAGTCCCCCCGGACAGGGGGCAGATACGCAGTATTTT
cdr3_aa: CASSPPGQGADTQYF

clone_size: -
v_call: TRBV6-2/TRBV6-3
j_call: TRBJ1-2
d_call: -
cdr3_nt: TGTGCCAGCAGAATCGGGACGGCCGGGAGGCATGGCTACACCTTC
cdr3_aa: CASRIGTAGRHGYTF

clone_size: -
v_call: TRBV29-1
j_call: TRBJ2-7
d_call: TRBD1
cdr3_nt: TGCAGCGTTCTAGGACAGGGGGGCCTGCGGTACGAGCAGTACTTC
cdr3_aa: CSVLGQGGLRYEQYF

clone_size: -
v_call: TRBV28
j_call: TRBJ2-7
d_call: TRBD2
cdr3_nt: TGTGCCAGCAGCCAGTCCGGACTAGCGGGAGGCGAGCAGTACTTC
cdr3_aa: CASSQSGLAGGEQYF

clone_size: -
v_call: TRBV18
j_call: TRBJ2-1
d_call: -
cdr3_nt: TGTGCCAGCTCACCACGGGGTGAGCAGTTCTTC
cdr3_aa: CASSPRGEQFF

clone_size: few
v_call: TRBV12-3/TRBV12-4
j_call: TRBJ2-3
d_call: TRBD1
cdr3_nt: TGTGCCAGCAGGACCCGGGACAGGGTCACAGATACGCAGTATTTT
cdr3_aa: CASRTRDRVTDTQYF

clone_size: -
v_call: TRBV7-2
j_call: TRBJ1-6
d_call: -
cdr3_nt: TGTGCCAGCAGCCCCGGGTGGTCCTCACCCCTCCACTTT
cdr3_aa: CASSPGWSSPLHF

clone_size: once
v_call: TRBV10-1
j_call: TRBJ1-1
d_call: -
cdr3_nt: TGCGCCAGCAGTGAGCAGGCCGGCGACACTGAAGCTTTCTTT
cdr3_aa: CASSEQAGDTEAFF

clone_size: few
v_call: TRBV3-1
j_call: TRBJ2-2
d_call: TRBD1
cdr3_nt: TGTGCCAGCAGCCGTTTGGGACAGGGGAACACCGGGGAGCTGTTTTTT
cdr3_aa: CASSRLGQGNTGELFF

clone_size: few
v_call: TRBV20-1
j_call: TRBJ1-2
d_call: -
cdr3_nt: TGCAGTGCTGTCGACAGTAACTATGGCTACACCTTC
cdr3_aa: CSAVDSNYGYTF

clone_size: -
v_call: TRBV7-9
j_call: TRBJ1-2
d_call: -
cdr3_nt: TGTGCCAGCAGCTTAGGGTGGGGGCAAGCTAACTATGGCTACACCTTC
cdr3_aa: CASSLGWGQANYGYTF

clone_size: once
v_call: TRBV18
j_call: TRBJ2-1
d_call: -
cdr3_nt: TGTGCCAGCTCGAAACCGGGACCCCTAACGTACAATGAGCAGTTCTTC
cdr3_aa: CASSKPGPLTYNEQFF

clone_size: many
v_call: TRBV7-2
j_call: TRBJ2-1
d_call: -
cdr3_nt: TGTGCCAGCAGCTTAGCGAGGGGGGTGAATGAGCAGTTCTTC
cdr3_aa: CASSLARGVNEQFF

clone_size: once
v_call: TRBV18
j_call: TRBJ1-6
d_call: -
cdr3_nt: TGTGCCAGCTCACCCCGGGCGGACAGTGAAGGTTCACCCCTCCACTTT
cdr3_aa: CASSPRADSEGSPLHF

clone_size: -
v_call: TRBV28
j_call: TRBJ2-7
d_call: TRBD1
cdr3_nt: TGTGCCAGCACCATTCTGGGACAGAACGGCTACGAGCAGTACTTC
cdr3_aa: CASTILGQNGYEQYF

clone_size: -
v_call: TRBV12-3/TRBV12-4
j_call: TRBJ2-1
d_call: -
cdr3_nt: TGTGCCTGCAGTTTAGTCGGTGGGGATGAGCAGTTCTTC
cdr3_aa: CACSLVGGDEQFF

clone_size: many
v_call: TRBV20-1
j_call: TRBJ1-1
d_call: -
cdr3_nt: TGCAGTGCTAGAGATCCCAGGCAAGGGCCGTCCACTGAAGCTTTCTTT
cdr3_aa: CSARDPRQGPSTEAFF

clone_size: few
v_call: TRBV7-2
j_call: TRBJ2-5
d_call: TRBD2
cdr3_nt: TGTGCCAGCAGCGTGTCGGGGACTAGCGGGTGGGAGACCCAGTACTTC
cdr3_aa: CASSVSGTSGWETQYF

clone_size: -
v_call: TRBV6-5
j_call: TRBJ2-6
d_call: -
cdr3_nt: TGTGCCAGCAGTTACTCAGGGACCGCCTCTGGGGCCAACGTCCTGACTTTC
cdr3_aa: CASSYSGTASGANVLTF

clone_size: -
v_call: TRBV12-3/TRBV12-4
j_call: TRBJ2-2
d_call: TRBD2
cdr3_nt: TGTGCCAGCAGTTTCCCTTCGGGACTAGGTAAAGGGGAGCTGTTTTTT
cdr3_aa: CASSFPSGLGKGELFF

clone_size: few
v_call: TRBV20-1
j_call: TRBJ1-1
d_call: TRBD1
cdr3_nt: TGCAGTGCTAGGGGACAGGGCCAGAACACTGAAGCTTTCTTT
cdr3_aa: CSARGQGQNTEAFF

clone_size: -
v_call: TRBV29-1
j_call: TRBJ1-3
d_call: TRBD1
cdr3_nt: TGCAGCGTTGCGAGGGGGCGCGTCGGAAACACCATATATTTT
cdr3_aa: CSVARGRVGNTIYF

clone_size: few
v_call: TRBV6-5
j_call: TRBJ1-6
d_call: TRBD1
cdr3_nt: TGTGCCAGCAGTTACTCAAGGACAGGGGGTAATTCACCCCTCCACTTT
cdr3_aa: CASSYSRTGGNSPLHF

clone_size: few
v_call: TRBV28
j_call: TRBJ2-7
d_call: -
cdr3_nt: TGTGCCAGCAGTTTACGCAGCTCCTACAATGAGCAGTACTTC
cdr3_aa: CASSLRSSYNEQYF

clone_size: many
v_call: TRBV3-1
j_call: TRBJ2-5
d_call: -
cdr3_nt: TGTGCCAGCAGCCAAGGGACGGAAGAGACCCAGTACTTC
cdr3_aa: CASSQGTEETQYF

clone_size: -
v_call: TRBV5-1
j_call: TRBJ2-5
d_call: TRBD1
cdr3_nt: TGCGCCAGCGGGGGACAGGGACAAGAGACCCAGTACTTC
cdr3_aa: CASGGQGQETQYF

clone_size: -
v_call: TRBV20-1
j_call: TRBJ2-1
d_call: TRBD1
cdr3_nt: TGCAGTGCCGTCACGACTCCGGGACAGGGCTACAATGAGCAGTTCTTC
cdr3_aa: CSAVTTPGQGYNEQFF

clone_size: -
v_call: TRBV20-1
j_call: TRBJ1-6
d_call: -
cdr3_nt: TGCAGTGCTAGACCCCCGGGGGATTCACCCCTCCACTTT
cdr3_aa: CSARPPGDSPLHF

clone_size: -
v_call: TRBV20-1
j_call: TRBJ2-1
d_call: TRBD1
cdr3_nt: TGCAGTGCTGGGGGGACAGGGAGCAGGAACAATGAGCAGTTCTTC
cdr3_aa: CSAGGTGSRNNEQFF

clone_size: -
v_call: TRBV21-1
j_call: TRBJ2-7
d_call: -
cdr3_nt: TGTGCCAGCAGCAAAGCGGGCTCTCCCCAGGGTGTGTACGAGCAGTACTTC
cdr3_aa: CASSKAGSPQGVYEQYF

clone_size: -
v_call: TRBV7-9
j_call: TRBJ2-2
d_call: TRBD1
cdr3_nt: TGTGCCAGCAGCAGCAACAGGGGGCAGGCCGGGGAGCTGTTTTTT
cdr3_aa: CASSSNRGQAGELFF

clone_size: few
v_call: TRBV13
j_call: TRBJ2-6
d_call: -
cdr3_nt: TGTGCCAGCAGCTTAGGCGGGTTAGGGGCCAACGTCCTGACTTTC
cdr3_aa: CASSLGGLGANVLTF

clone_size: -
v_call: TRBV5-4
j_call: TRBJ2-1
d_call: TRBD2
cdr3_nt: TGTGCCAGCAGCTTGGACCTCGGGCGGGGGAATGAGCAGTTCTTC
cdr3_aa: CASSLDLGRGNEQFF

clone_size: -
v_call: TRBV10-3
j_call: TRBJ2-5
d_call: -
cdr3_nt: TGTGCCATCAGGGGACTCGACCAAGAGACCCAGTACTTC
cdr3_aa: CAIRGLDQETQYF

clone_size: -
v_call: TRBV7-2
j_call: TRBJ2-5
d_call: TRBD2
cdr3_nt: TGTGCCAGCAGCGTGGGCCAGGGAGGGGTAGAGACCCAGTACTTC
cdr3_aa: CASSVGQGGVETQYF

clone_size: -
v_call: TRBV6-2/TRBV6-3
j_call: TRBJ1-2
d_call: -
cdr3_nt: TGTGCCAGCAGTGAGACCTATGGCTACACCTTC
cdr3_aa: CASSETYGYTF

clone_size: -
v_call: TRBV3-1
j_call: TRBJ2-5
d_call: TRBD1
cdr3_nt: TGTGCCAGCTCAATTAGAGGGGGCCAAGGGGGAGAGACCCAGTACTTC
cdr3_aa: CASSIRGGQGGETQYF

clone_size: -
v_call: TRBV12-3/TRBV12-4
j_call: TRBJ1-4
d_call: -
cdr3_nt: TGTGCCAGCAAAGAGCTGGGACCGACTAATGAAAAACTGTTTTTT
cdr3_aa: CASKELGPTNEKLFF

clone_size: -
v_call: TRBV2
j_call: TRBJ1-2
d_call: -
cdr3_nt: TGTGCCAGCAGTATCCGCGGCGGGGGGACTAACTATGGCTACACCTTC
cdr3_aa: CASSIRGGGTNYGYTF

clone_size: -
v_call: TRBV10-3
j_call: TRBJ2-7
d_call: TRBD1
cdr3_nt: TGTGCCATCAGTGAGGTGCCGCAGGGGGCCTACGAGCAGTACTTC
cdr3_aa: CAISEVPQGAYEQYF

clone_size: -
v_call: TRBV20-1
j_call: TRBJ2-3
d_call: TRBD2
cdr3_nt: TGCAGTGCTAGAGATTGGGGGACTAGTTCGGATACGCAGTATTTT
cdr3_aa: CSARDWGTSSDTQYF

clone_size: once
v_call: TRBV27
j_call: TRBJ1-6
d_call: -
cdr3_nt: TGTGCCAGCGGAAGCGGGACGAGCTTTTGGGCACCCCTCCACTTT
cdr3_aa: CASGSGTSFWAPLHF

clone_size: few
v_call: TRBV10-3
j_call: TRBJ2-3
d_call: -
cdr3_nt: TGTGCCATCAGTGGCGGGGGCACAGATACGCAGTATTTT
cdr3_aa: CAISGGGTDTQYF

clone_size: -
v_call: TRBV20-1
j_call: TRBJ2-7
d_call: TRBD1
cdr3_nt: TGCAGTGCTAGCGATGCCGGGACAGTCTCCTACGAGCAGTACTTC
cdr3_aa: CSASDAGTVSYEQYF

clone_size: -
v_call: TRBV29-1
j_call: TRBJ2-7
d_call: -
cdr3_nt: TGCAGCGCGGGGGACGGAACCTACGAGCAGTACTTC
cdr3_aa: CSAGDGTYEQYF

clone_size: -
v_call: TRBV6-1
j_call: TRBJ1-1
d_call: TRBD1
cdr3_nt: TGTGCCAGCAGTTCTCAGGGGGCGCCGGGCACTGGAGCTTTCTTT
cdr3_aa: CASSSQGAPGTGAFF